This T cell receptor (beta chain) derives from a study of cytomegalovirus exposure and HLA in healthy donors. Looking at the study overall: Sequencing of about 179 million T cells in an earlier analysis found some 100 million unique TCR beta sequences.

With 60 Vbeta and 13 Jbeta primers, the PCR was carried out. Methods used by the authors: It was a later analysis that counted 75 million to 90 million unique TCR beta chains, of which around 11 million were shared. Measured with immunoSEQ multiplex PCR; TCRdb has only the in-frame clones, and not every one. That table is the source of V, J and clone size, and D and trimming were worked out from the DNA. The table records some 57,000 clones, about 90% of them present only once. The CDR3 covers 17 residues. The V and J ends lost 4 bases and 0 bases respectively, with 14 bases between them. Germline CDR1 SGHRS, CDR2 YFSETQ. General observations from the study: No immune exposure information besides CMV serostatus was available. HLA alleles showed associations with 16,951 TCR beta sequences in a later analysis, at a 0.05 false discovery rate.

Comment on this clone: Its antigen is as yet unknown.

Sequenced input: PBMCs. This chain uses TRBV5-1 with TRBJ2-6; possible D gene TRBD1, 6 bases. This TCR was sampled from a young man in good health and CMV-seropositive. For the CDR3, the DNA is TGCGCCAGCAGCCCGGGACACACCGGCTCTGGGGCCAACGTCCTGACTTTC. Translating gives CASSPGHTGSGANVLTF.